A selection of T cell receptor beta chains follows, all from one sample in a study of identical twins. One entry per CDR3 protein results from TCRdb running MiXCR on the 5' RACE reads. The sample has 570,000 or so distinct CDR3 sequences, more than 9% seen once. This sample was shared with a second study, whose subject was yellow fever vaccine responses in identical twins.

The source material was PBMCs. The receptor set was obtained from a woman between 18 and 29 years old in good health. Both conserved end residues are part of each CDR3. D genes are given only for firm matches. A clone size is listed for some rows: how often the clone was seen (once, few, many), or a class if it is expanded.

D gene: .
clone size: few
J gene: TRBJ2-7
CDR3 length: 13
V gene: TRBV20-1
CDR3 protein: CSASLKQGVEQYF
CDR3 DNA: TGCAGTGCTAGCCTTAAACAGGGAGTGGAGCAGTACTTC

D gene: .
clone size: .
J gene: TRBJ1-6
CDR3 length: 13
V gene: TRBV14
CDR3 protein: CASSLRGRSPLHF
CDR3 DNA: TGTGCCAGCAGCCTCCGAGGCCGGTCACCCCTCCACTTT

D gene: TRBD2
clone size: many
J gene: TRBJ2-1
CDR3 length: 16
V gene: TRBV12-3/TRBV12-4
CDR3 protein: CASSSQRGGSYNEQFF
CDR3 DNA: TGTGCCAGCAGTTCCCAGCGGGGTGGCTCCTACAATGAGCAGTTCTTC

D gene: .
clone size: many
J gene: TRBJ1-1
CDR3 length: 14
V gene: TRBV7-2
CDR3 protein: CASSLARRGTEAFF
CDR3 DNA: TGTGCCAGCAGCTTAGCGCGCAGGGGCACTGAAGCTTTCTTT

D gene: TRBD1
clone size: few
J gene: TRBJ2-4
CDR3 length: 16
V gene: TRBV6-2/TRBV6-3
CDR3 protein: CASSPFSTGAKNIQYF
CDR3 DNA: TGTGCCAGCAGTCCTTTTTCGACAGGGGCCAAAAACATTCAGTACTTC

D gene: TRBD2
clone size: few
J gene: TRBJ2-5
CDR3 length: 13
V gene: TRBV15
CDR3 protein: CAAGTSGVETQYF
CDR3 DNA: TGTGCCGCTGGGACTAGCGGGGTCGAGACCCAGTACTTC

D gene: .
clone size: few
J gene: TRBJ2-7
CDR3 length: 15
V gene: TRBV4-2
CDR3 protein: CASSPHPLDLYEQYF
CDR3 DNA: TGTGCCAGCAGCCCCCACCCCCTGGACCTCTACGAGCAGTACTTC

D gene: .
clone size: few
J gene: TRBJ2-3
CDR3 length: 16
V gene: TRBV27
CDR3 protein: CASSILTGLATDTQYF
CDR3 DNA: TGTGCCAGCAGTATTCTTACAGGGCTTGCCACAGATACGCAGTATTTT

D gene: TRBD2
clone size: .
J gene: TRBJ2-1
CDR3 length: 15
V gene: TRBV15
CDR3 protein: CATSRLGLTLVEQFF
CDR3 DNA: TGTGCCACCAGCAGACTGGGACTAACCCTTGTTGAGCAGTTCTTC

D gene: .
clone size: .
J gene: TRBJ2-2
CDR3 length: 11
V gene: TRBV2
CDR3 protein: CASRGRGELFF
CDR3 DNA: TGTGCCAGCAGGGGCCGCGGGGAGCTGTTTTTT

D gene: TRBD1
clone size: many
J gene: TRBJ2-7
CDR3 length: 16
V gene: TRBV10-3
CDR3 protein: CAITRTGGAGSYEQYF
CDR3 DNA: TGTGCCATCACTCGGACAGGGGGCGCAGGGTCCTACGAGCAGTACTTC

D gene: .
clone size: few
J gene: TRBJ2-7
CDR3 length: 13
V gene: TRBV5-1
CDR3 protein: CASSFSEGYEQYF
CDR3 DNA: TGCGCCAGCAGCTTTTCGGAGGGCTACGAGCAGTACTTC

D gene: TRBD2
clone size: .
J gene: TRBJ2-1
CDR3 length: 14
V gene: TRBV7-2
CDR3 protein: CASSTSGKYNEQFF
CDR3 DNA: TGTGCCAGCAGCACTAGCGGGAAGTACAATGAGCAGTTCTTC

D gene: TRBD2
clone size: few
J gene: TRBJ2-3
CDR3 length: 14
V gene: TRBV19
CDR3 protein: CASSAREATDTQYF
CDR3 DNA: TGTGCCAGTAGTGCGCGGGAGGCCACAGATACGCAGTATTTT

D gene: .
clone size: .
J gene: TRBJ2-7
CDR3 length: 16
V gene: TRBV5-1
CDR3 protein: CASSQEPRGLSYEQYF
CDR3 DNA: TGCGCCAGCAGCCAGGAGCCAAGGGGATTGTCCTACGAGCAGTACTTC

D gene: TRBD1
clone size: .
J gene: TRBJ2-3
CDR3 length: 13
V gene: TRBV10-2
CDR3 protein: CASSESTGVTQYF
CDR3 DNA: TGCGCCAGCAGTGAGTCCACAGGGGTTACGCAGTATTTT

D gene: .
clone size: many
J gene: TRBJ2-3
CDR3 length: 14
V gene: TRBV7-9
CDR3 protein: CASSLGQFPDTQYF
CDR3 DNA: TGTGCCAGCAGCTTAGGACAATTCCCGGATACGCAGTATTTT

D gene: .
clone size: .
J gene: TRBJ1-1
CDR3 length: 14
V gene: TRBV7-9
CDR3 protein: CASSVRALNTEAFF
CDR3 DNA: TGTGCCAGCAGCGTCAGGGCGCTGAACACTGAAGCTTTCTTT

D gene: .
clone size: many
J gene: TRBJ2-7
CDR3 length: 13
V gene: TRBV28
CDR3 protein: CASSPLASYEQYF
CDR3 DNA: TGTGCCAGCAGTCCCCTGGCCTCCTACGAGCAGTACTTC

D gene: .
clone size: many
J gene: TRBJ2-5
CDR3 length: 12
V gene: TRBV5-4
CDR3 protein: CASSSQQETQYF
CDR3 DNA: TGTGCCAGCAGCTCGCAACAAGAGACCCAGTACTTC

D gene: .
clone size: many
J gene: TRBJ2-3
CDR3 length: 15
V gene: TRBV20-1
CDR3 protein: CSADKMGRNTDTQYF
CDR3 DNA: TGCAGTGCTGATAAAATGGGACGGAACACAGATACGCAGTATTTT

D gene: TRBD2
clone size: many
J gene: TRBJ2-3
CDR3 length: 15
V gene: TRBV10-3
CDR3 protein: CAISESRGGPDTQYF
CDR3 DNA: TGTGCCATCAGTGAGTCGCGGGGGGGCCCAGATACGCAGTATTTT

D gene: TRBD2
clone size: few
J gene: TRBJ2-1
CDR3 length: 16
V gene: TRBV20-1
CDR3 protein: CSARVRTSGNYNEQFF
CDR3 DNA: TGCAGTGCTAGAGTTCGGACTAGCGGGAATTACAATGAGCAGTTCTTC

D gene: .
clone size: many
J gene: TRBJ1-5
CDR3 length: 13
V gene: TRBV15
CDR3 protein: CATSGRKDQPQHF
CDR3 DNA: TGTGCCACCAGCGGCAGGAAGGATCAGCCCCAGCATTTT

D gene: .
clone size: many
J gene: TRBJ2-5
CDR3 length: 13
V gene: TRBV7-3
CDR3 protein: CASSEGRQQAQYF
CDR3 DNA: TGTGCCAGCAGCGAAGGACGGCAACAGGCCCAGTACTTC

D gene: .
clone size: many
J gene: TRBJ2-1
CDR3 length: 13
V gene: TRBV20-1
CDR3 protein: CSATVRNYNEQFF
CDR3 DNA: TGCAGTGCTACTGTCAGGAACTACAATGAGCAGTTCTTC

D gene: .
clone size: .
J gene: TRBJ2-5
CDR3 length: 16
V gene: TRBV7-9
CDR3 protein: CASIPGEGALGETQYF
CDR3 DNA: TGTGCCAGCATCCCCGGGGAGGGGGCCCTTGGGGAGACCCAGTACTTC

D gene: .
clone size: few
J gene: TRBJ2-7
CDR3 length: 13
V gene: TRBV6-1
CDR3 protein: CASRSPPVEQQYF
CDR3 DNA: TGTGCCAGCAGGTCCCCCCCGGTCGAGCAGCAGTACTTC

D gene: .
clone size: .
J gene: TRBJ2-6
CDR3 length: 17
V gene: TRBV20-1
CDR3 protein: CSARRGPTYSGANVLTF
CDR3 DNA: TGCAGTGCCAGGCGAGGACCGACCTACTCTGGGGCCAACGTCCTGACTTTC

D gene: .
clone size: .
J gene: TRBJ2-1
CDR3 length: 11
V gene: TRBV29-1
CDR3 protein: CSAVTSGEQFF
CDR3 DNA: TGCAGCGCTGTGACTAGTGGTGAGCAGTTCTTC

D gene: TRBD1
clone size: few
J gene: TRBJ2-1
CDR3 length: 13
V gene: TRBV10-2
CDR3 protein: CASRQTGLNEQFF
CDR3 DNA: TGCGCCAGCAGGCAGACAGGGTTGAATGAGCAGTTCTTC

D gene: .
clone size: .
J gene: TRBJ2-2
CDR3 length: 17
V gene: TRBV12-3/TRBV12-4
CDR3 protein: CASGFYLGGSGTGELFF
CDR3 DNA: TGTGCCAGCGGTTTTTATTTGGGGGGCTCCGGCACCGGGGAGCTGTTTTTT

D gene: TRBD1
clone size: .
J gene: TRBJ2-1
CDR3 length: 15
V gene: TRBV2
CDR3 protein: CASTRGRGSYNEQFF
CDR3 DNA: TGTGCCAGCACCCGAGGCAGGGGGTCCTACAATGAGCAGTTCTTC

D gene: .
clone size: few
J gene: TRBJ2-5
CDR3 length: 12
V gene: TRBV7-8
CDR3 protein: CASKRGGETQYF
CDR3 DNA: TGTGCCAGCAAACGGGGCGGGGAGACCCAGTACTTC

D gene: TRBD2
clone size: few
J gene: TRBJ2-3
CDR3 length: 15
V gene: TRBV4-1
CDR3 protein: CASSPSGGPTDTQYF
CDR3 DNA: TGCGCCAGCAGCCCAAGCGGGGGCCCCACAGATACGCAGTATTTT

D gene: .
clone size: many
J gene: TRBJ2-1
CDR3 length: 16
V gene: TRBV4-2
CDR3 protein: CASSQEGKRANNEQFF
CDR3 DNA: TGTGCCAGCAGCCAAGAAGGGAAGAGGGCTAACAATGAGCAGTTCTTC

D gene: .
clone size: few
J gene: TRBJ2-7
CDR3 length: 13
V gene: TRBV20-1
CDR3 protein: CSAARDSLREQYF
CDR3 DNA: TGCAGTGCCGCGAGGGACTCCCTGCGCGAGCAGTACTTC

D gene: TRBD2
clone size: many
J gene: TRBJ2-7
CDR3 length: 14
V gene: TRBV11-2
CDR3 protein: CASSLSPGGYEQYF
CDR3 DNA: TGTGCCAGCAGCTTGTCTCCCGGGGGGTACGAGCAGTACTTC

D gene: .
clone size: .
J gene: TRBJ2-1
CDR3 length: 13
V gene: TRBV2
CDR3 protein: CASGADSYNEQFF
CDR3 DNA: TGTGCCAGCGGGGCTGACAGCTACAATGAGCAGTTCTTC

D gene: .
clone size: .
J gene: TRBJ1-1
CDR3 length: 10
V gene: TRBV20-1
CDR3 protein: CSARRVEAFF
CDR3 DNA: TGCAGTGCTCGTAGGGTTGAAGCTTTCTTT

D gene: TRBD1
clone size: many
J gene: TRBJ2-7
CDR3 length: 15
V gene: TRBV6-1
CDR3 protein: CASSRYSRGPYEQYF
CDR3 DNA: TGTGCCAGCAGTAGATATTCCAGGGGGCCTTACGAGCAGTACTTC